This TCR beta chain was found in a study of blood T cell repertoires in COVID-19. Study overall: Samples came from the United States, Italy and Spain, spanning acute and convalescent COVID-19.

TCRdb's copy holds only in-frame clones and misses some; the assay was immunoSEQ multiplex PCR. In the table there are 150,000 to 200,000 clones, roughly 87% of which are singletons. CDR1 and CDR2 from the germline V gene are SQVTM and ANQGSEA. Trimming left V 5 bases short and J 2 bases short, with 15 bases between. The CDR3 loop spans 14 amino acids. The source material was peripheral blood. V gene TRBV29-1 combines with J gene TRBJ1-1, with a tentative D call TRBD1 (6 bases). The clonotype was recovered from a woman in her 70s with COVID-19, enrolled during active disease. CDR3 bases: TGCAGCGTTTTCCGGGACAAGGCAAACACTGAAGCTTTCTTT. Translation gives CSVFRDKANTEAFF.